This TCR beta chain originates from a study of cytomegalovirus exposure and HLA in healthy donors. Study observations and caveats: The finding came from a later analysis; first-cohort TCR clusters tended to co-occur in the roughly 110 validation repertoires.

With regard to this clone: Its cognate antigen is unknown.

The repertoire was sequenced with immunoSEQ multiplex PCR; TCRdb's copy has only in-frame clones and lacks some. The sample shows approximately 120,000 clones, about 91% of them seen only once. This CDR3 region has 16 residues. Per germline, CDR1 SGHTA and CDR2 FQGNSA. J lost 4 bases, V lost 1 base, and 8 bases had no gene match. Sequenced sample: PBMCs. The chain uses TRBV7-2 and TRBJ1-1; 8 nucleotides align to TRBD1. The receptor's source is a woman in her late teens or twenties in good health and CMV-seronegative. The DNA for the CDR3 is TGTGCCAGCAGCTTAGTCACAGGGGGTTTCGGCACTGAAGCTTTCTTT. This translates into CASSLVTGGFGTEAFF.